This record looks at one TCR beta chain sequence and its context. This sample was included in a study of blood T cell repertoires in COVID-19. Study-wide context: COVID-19 samples, acute and convalescent, were from the United States, Italy and Spain.

The CDR3 has 12 residues. Germline V gene data show CDR1 as GTSNPN and CDR2 as SVGIG (reference sequence). V trimming: 3 bases; J trimming: 5 bases; junction bases outside the gene matches: 2. Method: immunoSEQ multiplex PCR; TCRdb's copy keeps in-frame clones and lacks some. The top ten hold roughly 7.4% of the sample, which has approximately 500,000 clones, roughly nine tenths seen once. The sequence was obtained from a woman aged 45-60 years with COVID-19, enrolled during active disease. The V call is TRBV30, the J call TRBJ1-2, with 8 bases matching TRBD1. The sample was peripheral blood. The CDR3 sequence: CAWSQGAYGYTF. In DNA, the CDR3 is TGTGCCTGGAGCCAGGGGGCGTATGGCTACACCTTC. The full variable domain, in which reference TRBV30 and TRBJ1-2 provide the parts outside the CDR3, is SQTIHQWPATLVQPVGSPLSLECTVEGTSNPNLYWYRQAAGRGLQLLFYSVGIGQISSEVPQNLSASRPQDRQFILSSKKLLLSDSGFYLCAWSQGAYGYTFGSGTRLTVV.